This entry lists 32 T cell receptor beta chains sequenced from one sample in a study of blood T cell repertoires in COVID-19. TCRdb keeps only in-frame clones here, not all; method: immunoSEQ multiplex PCR. This table has 85,000 to 100,000 clones, approximately 88% appearing once. The sample taken for sequencing was peripheral blood. These TCRs come from a woman aged 60-75 years with acute or convalescent COVID-19.

This chain connects TRBV7-2 to TRBJ2-7; 14 bases match TRBD2. Germline lookup yields CDR1 SGHTA and CDR2 FQGNSA. J lost 3 bases, V lost 5 bases, and 6 bases had no gene match. The CDR3 runs 16 residues. In nucleotides, the CDR3 is TGTGCCAGCAGCACAGGACTAGCGGGGGGATTCTACGAGCAGTACTTC. This codes for CASSTGLAGGFYEQYF.

The chain uses TRBV7-3 and TRBJ2-2; TRBD1 matches 9 bases. Unmatched junction bases numbered 5, after V lost 4 bases and J lost 5 bases. Per germline, CDR1 SGHTA and CDR2 FQGTGA. This CDR3 region has 15 residues. The CDR3 protein is CASSSGTGSTGELFF. CDR3 DNA: TGTGCCAGCAGCTCCGGGACAGGGAGTACCGGGGAGCTGTTTTTT.

This rearrangement joins TRBV4-1 to TRBJ2-7; D is possibly TRBD2 (5 bases). With 3 bases removed from V and 4 bases from J, the gap between germline ends came to 13 bases. Germline CDR1 MGHRA, CDR2 YSYEKL. The CDR3 is 14 residues long. The DNA for the CDR3 is TGCGCCAGCAGCCATCGCCCGGGAAATTACGAGCAGTACTTC. Translated: CASSHRPGNYEQYF.

In this sample, this clone turned up once. The V and J genes are TRBV7-3 and TRBJ2-3; 8 bases are a match to TRBD2. CDR3 length equals 18 residues. From germline, CDR1 is SGHTA and CDR2 FQGTGA. V was clipped by 1 base and J by 0 bases; unmatched bases: 9. For the CDR3, the DNA is TGTGCCAGCAGCTTAAGGGGTTCGGGACTAGGCAGCACAGATACGCAGTATTTT. Translated: CASSLRGSGLGSTDTQYF.

This chain connects TRBV24-1 to TRBJ2-6, with D perhaps matching TRBD1 (6 bases). This CDR3 spans 17 amino acids. The ends were cut back, 0 bases at V and 4 bases at J, with 12 bases in the middle. Germline CDR1 and CDR2: KGHDR and SFDVKD. CDR3 protein: CATSDLRSGTGANVLTF. Written as DNA, the CDR3 is TGTGCCACCAGTGATTTGAGATCAGGGACAGGGGCCAACGTCCTGACTTTC.

This clone was observed a single time. The chain joins TRBV11-2 to TRBJ1-5; D uncertain. There are 14 residues in the CDR3. V was trimmed by 4 bases and J by 0 bases, leaving 7 bases between them. Per the germline V gene, CDR1 is SGHAT and CDR2 is FQNNGV. CDR3 bases: TGTGCCAGCAGCTCGACATCTAGCAATCAGCCCCAGCATTTT. It specifies CASSSTSSNQPQHF. The full variable domain, completed using reference TRBV11-2 and TRBJ1-5, is EAGVAQSPRYKIIEKRQSVAFWCNPISGHATLYWYQQILGQGPKLLIQFQNNGVVDDSQLPKDRFSAERLKGVDSTLKIQPAKLEDSAVYLCASSSTSSNQPQHFGDGTRLSIL.

This rearrangement joins TRBV11-3 to TRBJ2-4; maybe TRBD2 (5 bases). There are 13 residues in the CDR3. V lost 1 base, J lost 10 bases, and 11 bases lay in between. The germline gives CDR1 SGHNT, CDR2 YENEEA. The CDR3 loop reads CASSLGPRDIQYF. Written as DNA, the CDR3 is TGTGCCAGCAGCTTAGGTCCCCGGGATATTCAGTACTTC.

V gene TRBV2 combines with J gene TRBJ1-5; unclear D gene. V lost 4 bases and J lost 5, with 12 bases in between. This CDR3 is 14 amino acids long. The germline CDR1 and CDR2 sequences are SNHLY and FYNNEI. DNA for the CDR3: TGTGCCAGCAGTGGAGGACTTAACGATCAGCCCCAGCATTTT. It specifies CASSGGLNDQPQHF.

The sample holds a few counts of this clone. V gene TRBV6-5 combines with J gene TRBJ1-2; 7 bases agree with TRBD1. V lost 9 bases and J lost 4; bases outside the gene matches: 8. The V gene's germline CDR1 is MNHEY and CDR2 SVGAGI. The CDR3 totals 13 residues. Here the CDR3 DNA reads TGTGCCAGTAGGACAGGACTCCTCTATGGCTACACCTTC. Translated: CASRTGLLYGYTF.

The chain uses TRBV30 and TRBJ1-5; D gene ambiguous. The CDR3 consists of 13 residues. V dropped 2 bases and J dropped 8 bases, with 13 bases sitting between them. The V gene's germline CDR1 is GTSNPN and CDR2 SVGIG (reference sequence). CDR3 sequence reads: CAWSSRGLKPQHF. The DNA of the CDR3 is TGTGCCTGGAGTTCTCGGGGTTTAAAGCCCCAGCATTTT.

A single count supports this clone. The gene calls are TRBV7-2 and TRBJ1-5; 8 bases are shared with TRBD1. The germline V gene has CDR1 SGHTA and CDR2 FQGNSA. The CDR3 loop spans 15 amino acids. Losses at the gene ends were 5 bases for V and 4 bases for J; bases not matched to a gene: 7. CDR3: CASSLYRGTNQPQHF. In nucleotides, the CDR3 is TGTGCCAGCAGCCTATACAGGGGGACTAATCAGCCCCAGCATTTT.

The rearrangement uses TRBV6-5 and TRBJ2-7; D remains ambiguous. The CDR3 has 13 residues. Deletions cut 6 bases from V and 5 bases from J, with 14 bases between. Germline V CDR1 and CDR2: MNHEY, SVGAGI. The CDR3 region has the DNA TGTGCCAGCAGAACGGTGGGCCTGCACGAGCAGTACTTC. Protein: CASRTVGLHEQYF.

The chain combines TRBV30 with TRBJ1-4, with D possibly TRBD1 on 5 matching bases. V was trimmed by 0 bases and J by 8 bases, leaving 16 bases between them. The CDR3 covers 15 residues. The V gene's germline CDR1 is GTSNPN and CDR2 SVGIG (reference sequence). CDR3: CAWSVTGGRWEKLFF. The DNA for the CDR3 is TGTGCCTGGAGTGTAACCGGGGGGAGGTGGGAAAAACTGTTTTTT.

The gene calls are TRBV3-1 (or the pseudogene TRBV3-2) and TRBJ1-2; 8 bases fit TRBD1. CDR3 size: 15 residues. V lost 1 base and J lost 6; bases outside the gene matches: 7. The germline gives CDR1 LGHDT, CDR2 YNNKEL (reference sequence). The CDR3 DNA is TGTGCCAGCAGCCAAGCGGCAGGGGGCGCGGATGGCTACACCTTC. Protein sequence: CASSQAAGGADGYTF.

This clone has only a few counts. This chain joins TRBV11-3 and TRBJ1-6; the match to TRBD1 covers 8 bases. The CDR3 sequence is 17 residues long. Germline V gene lookup returns CDR1 SGHNT and CDR2 YENEEA. J was trimmed by 6 bases and V by 3 bases; bases with no gene match: 10. The chain's CDR3 is CASSFLTFRGLNSPLHF. The DNA for the CDR3 is TGTGCCAGCAGCTTTCTTACGTTCAGGGGGCTTAATTCACCCCTCCACTTT. Full variable domain (outside the CDR3, taken from reference TRBV11-3 and TRBJ1-6): EAGVVQSPRYKIIEKKQPVAFWCNPISGHNTLYWYLQNLGQGPELLIRYENEEAVDDSQLPKDRFSAERLKGVDSTLKIQPAELGDSAVYLCASSFLTFRGLNSPLHFGNGTRLTVT.

This clone has a single count. The gene calls are TRBV6-2 or TRBV6-3 and TRBJ1-1; 7 bases match TRBD1. Germline trimming cut 3 bases from V and 0 bases from J; bases unmatched to any gene: 7. Germline values: CDR1 MNHEY, CDR2 SVGEGT. This CDR3 has 16 amino acids. The CDR3 region is CASSYAQGGLNTEAFF. In DNA, the CDR3 is TGTGCCAGCAGTTATGCTCAGGGGGGCTTGAACACTGAAGCTTTCTTT.

The J gene is TRBJ1-4, the V gene TRBV2, with no clear D. This CDR3 has 11 amino acids. The V and J ends lost 4 bases and 8 bases respectively, with 5 bases between them. The germline CDR1 and CDR2 sequences are SNHLY and FYNNEI. The CDR3 DNA reads as TGTGCCAGCAGTGTAGAAGAAAAACTGTTTTTT. Translation gives CASSVEEKLFF.

This clone appeared once. The genes are TRBV28 and TRBJ1-5; D is possibly TRBD1 (5 bases). The germline CDR1 and CDR2 sequences are MDHEN and SYDVKM. V lost 2 bases and J 3 bases, leaving 17 bases between the germline ends. CDR3 length: 17 residues. CDR3 amino acids: CASSLPLRRQHNQPQHF. The CDR3 DNA reads as TGTGCCAGCAGTTTACCGCTCCGGAGACAGCACAATCAGCCCCAGCATTTT.

V and J are TRBV10-3 and TRBJ2-3; unclear D gene. This CDR3 region has 12 residues. Looked up from germline, CDR1 is ENHRY and CDR2 is SYGVKD. V was pared by 0 bases and J by 9 bases, with 7 bases between. DNA for the CDR3: TGTGCCATCAGTGAGTCGTTGGGCACGCAGTATTTT. Residues: CAISESLGTQYF.

The rearrangement joins TRBV28 to TRBJ1-1; D possibly corresponds to TRBD1 (6 bases). CDR3 length equals 22 residues. The germline CDR1 and CDR2 sequences are MDHEN and SYDVKM. V was trimmed by 2 bases and J by 4 bases, leaving 35 bases between them. This chain's CDR3 is CASSLNWRVLSIQQGDGTEAFF. CDR3 nucleotides: TGTGCCAGCAGTTTAAACTGGAGAGTCCTTTCGATTCAACAGGGAGACGGCACTGAAGCTTTCTTT.

This clone was found a few times. CDR3 region: CASTRGLSGGTDTQYF. In DNA, the CDR3 is TGTGCCAGCACAAGGGGTCTTAGCGGGGGCACAGATACGCAGTATTTT. The V gene is TRBV2, the J gene TRBJ2-3; 8 bases fit TRBD2. Germline lookup yields CDR1 SNHLY and CDR2 FYNNEI. The ends lost 7 bases at V and 1 base at J; junction bases unmatched: 10. The CDR3 is 16 amino acids.

V and J are TRBV9 and TRBJ2-3, with D perhaps matching TRBD1 (5 bases). Trimming cost V 1 base and J 4 bases, with 16 bases left between them. The CDR3 totals 16 residues. CDR1 is SGDLS and CDR2 is YYNGEE in the germline V gene. The CDR3 is CASSVLDTRAADTQYF. DNA for the CDR3: TGTGCCAGCAGCGTACTCGACACCAGGGCGGCAGATACGCAGTATTTT.

J is TRBJ2-1 and V is TRBV4-2, with TRBD2 matching 8 bases. The CDR3 is 16 amino acids. Germline-derived CDR1 and CDR2 are LGHNA and YNFKEQ. The V gene end was trimmed by 3 bases and the J gene end by 5 bases; junction bases not matched to a gene: 9. The CDR3 reads CASSHSRGGHDNEQFF. The CDR3 coding sequence is TGTGCCAGCAGCCATTCCCGGGGGGGCCACGACAATGAGCAGTTCTTC.

Only one count was recorded for this clone. V and J are TRBV12-3 or TRBV12-4 and TRBJ2-2, with D possibly TRBD2 on 6 matching bases. Trimming stripped 3 bases from V and 8 bases from J, with 10 bases between. The CDR3 sequence is 13 residues long. The CDR3 sequence: CASSLGEAGELFF. The CDR3 DNA reads TGTGCCAGCAGTTTGGGGGAGGCTGGGGAGCTGTTTTTT.

The chain links TRBV5-6 to TRBJ2-3; 11 nucleotides match TRBD2. With 0 bases clipped from V and 4 bases from J, the junction kept 10 bases outside the gene matches. Germline assignment: CDR1 SGHDT and CDR2 YYEEEE. CDR3 length: 18 amino acids. The CDR3 sequence: CASSLAVAGGPYSDTQYF. Here the CDR3 DNA reads TGTGCCAGCAGCTTGGCGGTAGCGGGGGGGCCTTATTCAGATACGCAGTATTTT.

The rearrangement links TRBV11-2 to TRBJ1-1, with 7 nucleotides matching TRBD1. V lost 5 bases and J lost 4; bases outside the gene matches: 7. This CDR3 is 14 amino acids long. From germline, CDR1 is SGHAT and CDR2 FQNNGV. CDR3 residues: CASSAQGGVTEAFF. CDR3 coding DNA: TGTGCCAGCAGCGCCCAGGGGGGCGTCACTGAAGCTTTCTTT.

CDR3 sequence reads: CASSFRGQGGELFF. The CDR3, as DNA: TGCGCCAGCAGCTTCAGGGGGCAAGGCGGGGAGCTGTTTTTT. The chain is built from TRBV5-1 and TRBJ2-2; 8 positions agree with TRBD1. CDR1 is SGHRS, CDR2 YFSETQ, per germline. CDR3 length equals 14 residues. V gave up 2 bases and J gave up 7 bases; unmatched junction bases: 4.

This rearrangement joins TRBV19 to TRBJ1-1; 9 nucleotides agree with TRBD1. J lost 6 bases, V lost 8 bases, and 7 bases had no gene match. The CDR3 spans 13 residues. Germline assignment: CDR1 LNHDA and CDR2 SQIVND (reference sequence). This chain's CDR3 is CASQRTGASEAFF. CDR3 sequence (DNA): TGTGCCAGTCAACGGACAGGGGCCTCTGAAGCTTTCTTT. Together with reference TRBV19 and TRBJ1-1, the CDR3 gives the full variable domain: DGGITQSPKYLFRKEGQNVTLSCEQNLNHDAMYWYRQDPGQGLRLIYYSQIVNDFQKGDIAEGYSVSREKKESFPLTVTSAQKNPTAFYLCASQRTGASEAFFGQGTRLTVV.

The V and J genes are TRBV29-1 and TRBJ2-7; D possibly corresponds to TRBD1 (6 bases). CDR1 and CDR2 (germline): SQVTM, ANQGSEA. There are 13 residues in the CDR3. Trimming pared 6 bases from V and 0 bases from J, leaving 12 bases between. The CDR3 region has the DNA TGCAGCGTGGGTCCCAGGGGCTCCTACGAGCAGTACTTC. It translates to CSVGPRGSYEQYF.

In regard to this clone: The identical CDR3 is also encoded by other nucleotide sequences in the sample. The chain couples TRBV3-1 (or the pseudogene TRBV3-2) to TRBJ2-7; weak D call: TRBD2 (5 bases). The ends were cut back, 1 base at V and 3 bases at J, with 7 bases in the middle. The CDR3 extends over 13 amino acids. From germline, CDR1 is LGHDT and CDR2 YNNKEL (reference sequence). The CDR3 DNA sequence: TGTGCCAGCAGCCAAGTTCGGGGCTACGAGCAGTACTTC. Translation: CASSQVRGYEQYF.

This chain links TRBV6-1 with TRBJ1-1; D not resolved. V was shortened by 3 bases and J by 1 base, with 12 bases between the two germline ends. The CDR3 loop spans 15 amino acids. The germline CDR1 and CDR2 sequences are MNHNS and SASEGT. DNA for the CDR3: TGTGCCAGCAGTGATCCGGGAAGGGCGAACACTGAAGCTTTCTTT. Encoded protein: CASSDPGRANTEAFF.

The chain recombines TRBV30 with TRBJ2-7; D uncertain. This CDR3 is built from 11 residues. V was clipped by 1 base and J by 4 bases, with 5 bases between them. The germline V gene has CDR1 GTSNPN and CDR2 SVGIG (reference sequence). The CDR3 bases are TGTGCCTGGAGTGCTAATTACGAGCAGTACTTC. Amino acid sequence: CAWSANYEQYF.